The rows below give T cell receptor beta chains drawn from one sample of a study of shared clonotypes between healthy human individuals. The protocol was immunoSEQ multiplex PCR, while the TCRdb copy is restricted to in-frame clones and leaves out a portion. The sample records millions of clones, roughly 91% being singletons. The sequenced sample consisted of naive CD8+ T cells from PBMCs. The source is a man between 18 and 35 years old in good health. Some clones in this sample may be carry-over from other donors' samples. Each CDR3 is given with its conserved first and last residue. Fields, in order: J gene, clone size, V gene, D gene, CDR3 DNA, CDR3 protein. The D gene is left open where the match is weak. The size field is filled for only some rows; it gives once, few, many or a size class.

TRBJ1-2,-,TRBV7-2,TRBD1,TGTGCCAGCAGCTTAGGAACAGGGGGTATCTATGGCTACACCTTC,CASSLGTGGIYGYTF
TRBJ2-7,-,TRBV10-2,-,TGCGCCAGCAGTGAGTCGGGGGGGGCCGCCTACGAGCAGTACTTC,CASSESGGAAYEQYF
TRBJ2-2,-,TRBV9,-,TGTGCCAGCAGCGTAGAGAGGGACAATTACGCCGGGGAGCTGTTTTTT,CASSVERDNYAGELFF
TRBJ2-1,-,TRBV7-9,TRBD1,TGTGCCAGCAGCTTAGTCGGGACAGGCTACAATGAGCAGTTCTTC,CASSLVGTGYNEQFF
TRBJ1-5,-,TRBV4-1,TRBD1,TGCGCCAGCAGCCACACAGGGGTAGTGGGTCAGCCCCAGCATTTT,CASSHTGVVGQPQHF
TRBJ2-4,-,TRBV7-9,-,TGTGCCAGCAGCTTAGTGGGCGGAGGATGGAGCATTCAGTACTTC,CASSLVGGGWSIQYF
TRBJ1-1,-,TRBV7-9,-,TGTGCCAGCAGGCCCCCTCCCTCGGGCACCTCGAACACTGAAGCTTTCTTT,CASRPPPSGTSNTEAFF
TRBJ1-1,-,TRBV5-5,-,TGTGCCAGCAGCTCGGCTGGGGGTTCGAACACTGAAGCTTTCTTT,CASSSAGGSNTEAFF
TRBJ1-5,-,TRBV28,-,TGTGCCAGCAGTTTATACAGGGAAAGCAATCAGCCCCAGCATTTT,CASSLYRESNQPQHF
TRBJ1-1,-,TRBV29-1,-,TGCAGCGTTGAGGGGTGGTTGGCGGGGGCGGGCACTGAAGCTTTCTTT,CSVEGWLAGAGTEAFF
TRBJ1-5,once,TRBV15,TRBD1,TGTGCCACCAGCAGAGGCAGGGGGCATCAGCCCCAGCATTTT,CATSRGRGHQPQHF
TRBJ2-7,-,TRBV27,TRBD1,TGTGCCAGCAGTTTATTCGGGACAGGGGCTTGGGGGGAGCAGTACTTC,CASSLFGTGAWGEQYF
TRBJ2-7,-,TRBV28,-,TGTGCCAGCAGTTCAACAGTCCTCAACGAGCAGTACTTC,CASSSTVLNEQYF
TRBJ1-1,-,TRBV11-2,-,TGTGCCAGCAGCTTAGATCGCCGTGGCACTGAAGCTTTCTTT,CASSLDRRGTEAFF
TRBJ2-6,-,TRBV10-3,-,TGTGCCATCAGTGAGTCGTGGCAGGGGAACTCTGGGGCCAACGTCCTGACTTTC,CAISESWQGNSGANVLTF
TRBJ2-7,-,TRBV19,-,TGTGCCAGTAGTATATCCGGGGGATACTCCTACGAGCAGTACTTC,CASSISGGYSYEQYF
TRBJ1-4,-,TRBV11-2,TRBD1,TGTGCCAGCAGCCCGGGGACAGGGGGCTCTTTGAAACTGTTTTTT,CASSPGTGGSLKLFF
TRBJ1-5,-,TRBV28,TRBD1,TGTGCCAGCAGTGAGGACAGGGGTTATCAGCCCCAGCATTTT,CASSEDRGYQPQHF
TRBJ2-1,-,TRBV4-1,-,TGCGCCAGCAGCCAAGTAACGTTGCGGAGCGAGCAGTTCTTC,CASSQVTLRSEQFF
TRBJ1-2,-,TRBV15,TRBD1,TGTGCCACCAGCAGTAGACAGGGGGCGCGGGGCTACACCTTC,CATSSRQGARGYTF
TRBJ2-3,-,TRBV9,TRBD2,TGTGCCAGCAGCGTTGGACCGGGACTAGCTGTTATGGATACGCAGTATTTT,CASSVGPGLAVMDTQYF
TRBJ2-1,-,TRBV28,-,TGTGCCAGCAGTTTATTGGGATACTACAATGAGCAGTTCTTC,CASSLLGYYNEQFF
TRBJ2-4,once,TRBV6-1,TRBD1,TGTGCCAGCAGGGGAAAGGGACAGGGGAACATTCAGTACTTC,CASRGKGQGNIQYF
TRBJ2-3,-,TRBV9,-,TGTGCCAGCAGCGTAGTCAGGGAGTCGGGCACAGATACGCAGTATTTT,CASSVVRESGTDTQYF
TRBJ1-3,-,TRBV7-9,-,TGTGCCAGCAGCTTAGCCTCCCTCTCTGGAAACACCATATATTTT,CASSLASLSGNTIYF
TRBJ2-3,-,TRBV7-6,TRBD1,TGTGCCAGCAGCTCAGGACAGGGGGCGGCAGATACGCAGTATTTT,CASSSGQGAADTQYF
TRBJ2-3,-,TRBV18,-,TGTGCCAGCCCCCAAGCCCAGAGCACAGATACGCAGTATTTT,CASPQAQSTDTQYF
TRBJ1-2,-,TRBV7-9,-,TGTGCCAGCAGCTTAGCGACGGGCGGCTACACCTTC,CASSLATGGYTF
TRBJ2-1,-,TRBV6-5,TRBD1,TGTGCCAGCAGTCAGGGACAGGGGATGGGGGATGAGCAGTTCTTC,CASSQGQGMGDEQFF
TRBJ1-3,once,TRBV7-9,-,TGTGCCAGCAGCCTCGGGGGAGGAACTGGAAACACCATATATTTT,CASSLGGGTGNTIYF
TRBJ2-5,-,TRBV6-5,TRBD2,TGTGCCAGCAGTTACGGGGGAGGGGAGACCCAGTACTTC,CASSYGGGETQYF